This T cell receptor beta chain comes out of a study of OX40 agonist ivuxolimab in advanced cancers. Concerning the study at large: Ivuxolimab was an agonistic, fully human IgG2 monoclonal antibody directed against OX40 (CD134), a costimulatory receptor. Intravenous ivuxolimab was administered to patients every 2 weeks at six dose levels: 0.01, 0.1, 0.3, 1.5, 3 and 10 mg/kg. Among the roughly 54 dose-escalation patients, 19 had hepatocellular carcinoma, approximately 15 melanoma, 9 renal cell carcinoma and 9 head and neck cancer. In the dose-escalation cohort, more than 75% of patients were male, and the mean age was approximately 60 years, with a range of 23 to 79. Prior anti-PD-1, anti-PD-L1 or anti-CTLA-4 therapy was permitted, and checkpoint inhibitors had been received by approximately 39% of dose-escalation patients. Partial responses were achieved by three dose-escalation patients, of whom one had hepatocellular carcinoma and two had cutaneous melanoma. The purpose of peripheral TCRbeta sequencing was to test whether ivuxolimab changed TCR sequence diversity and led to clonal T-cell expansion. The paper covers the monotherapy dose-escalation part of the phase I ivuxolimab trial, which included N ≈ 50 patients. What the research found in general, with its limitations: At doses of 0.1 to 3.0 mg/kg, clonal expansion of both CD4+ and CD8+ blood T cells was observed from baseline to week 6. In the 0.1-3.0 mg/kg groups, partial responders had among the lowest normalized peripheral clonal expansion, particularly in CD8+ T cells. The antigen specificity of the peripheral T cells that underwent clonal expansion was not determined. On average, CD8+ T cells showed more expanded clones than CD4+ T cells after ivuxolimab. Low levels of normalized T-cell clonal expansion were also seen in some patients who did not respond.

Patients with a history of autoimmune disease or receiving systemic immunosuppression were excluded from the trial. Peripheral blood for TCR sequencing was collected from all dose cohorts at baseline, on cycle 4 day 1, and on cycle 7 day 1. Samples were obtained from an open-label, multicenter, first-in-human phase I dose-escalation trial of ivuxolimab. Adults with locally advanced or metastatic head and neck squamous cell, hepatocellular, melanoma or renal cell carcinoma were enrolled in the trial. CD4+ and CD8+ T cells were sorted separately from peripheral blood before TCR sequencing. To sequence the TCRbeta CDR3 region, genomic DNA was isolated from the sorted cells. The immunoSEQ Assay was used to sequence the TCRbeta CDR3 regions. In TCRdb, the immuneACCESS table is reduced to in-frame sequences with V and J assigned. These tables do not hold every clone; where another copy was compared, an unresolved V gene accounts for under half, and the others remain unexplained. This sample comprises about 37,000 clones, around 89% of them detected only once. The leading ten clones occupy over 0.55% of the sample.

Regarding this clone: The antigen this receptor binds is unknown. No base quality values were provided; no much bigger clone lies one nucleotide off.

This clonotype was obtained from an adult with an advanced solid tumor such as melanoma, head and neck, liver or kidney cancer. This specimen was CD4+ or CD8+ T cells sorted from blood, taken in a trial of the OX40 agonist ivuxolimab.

The DNA sequence follows: TGTGCCAGCAGTTTAAACCAGGGCTTAGGGACGGCCCAGCATTTT. Translation gives CASSLNQGLGTAQHF. The receptor chain draws on TRBV6-1 and TRBJ1-5, with TRBD1 tentatively as D gene (5 bases match). V loses 5 bases, J loses 11 bases, and the germline ends lie 22 bases apart. Reading from cysteine to phenylalanine, the CDR3 counts 15 amino acids. Just CDR3 DNA is preserved here, 45 bases in frame from base 1. CDR1 and CDR2 are read off the germline V gene as MNHNS and SASEGT.